These 19 T cell receptor beta chains were all obtained from the same sample, sequenced in a study of T cells after posttransplantation cyclophosphamide. Assay used: immunoSEQ multiplex PCR; TCRdb lists only in-frame clones, some missing. The sample has around 2,000 clones, approximately 68% seen once; the top ten hold roughly 21%. Cyclophosphamide on days +3 and +4 followed busulfan-fludarabine conditioning and a marrow graft. The source material was PBMCs, sampled after allogeneic stem cell transplant with posttransplant cyclophosphamide. All receptors come from a male patient aged 60 to 75 who received an allogeneic stem cell transplant from a related donor and was CMV-positive. Some T cells may be the graft donor's.

V and J are TRBV25-1 and TRBJ2-4; 10 bases agree with TRBD2. The CDR3 has 15 residues. Trimming removed 2 bases from V and 6 bases from J; junction bases left unmatched: 4. Germline V CDR1 and CDR2: MGHDK, SYGVNS. The CDR3 DNA reads as TGTGCCAGCAGTGAAAGAAGCGGGAGGGGAAACATTCAGTACTTC. This gives the protein CASSERSGRGNIQYF. Full variable domain (outside the CDR3, taken from reference TRBV25-1 and TRBJ2-4): EADIYQTPRYLVIGTGKKITLECSQTMGHDKMYWYQQDPGMELHLIHYSYGVNSTEKGDLSSESTVSRIRTEHFPLTLESARPSHTSQYLCASSERSGRGNIQYFGAGTRLSVL.

This clone appeared once. The genes are TRBV7-6 and TRBJ1-2; no clear D. Trimming took 3 bases from V and 2 from J, leaving 13 bases between them. Per the germline V gene, CDR1 is SGHVS and CDR2 is FNYEAQ. The CDR3 is 15 amino acids. The DNA for the CDR3 is TGTGCCAGCAGCTTGGAGGACGGGTGGAACTATGGCTACACCTTC. It translates to CASSLEDGWNYGYTF. The whole variable domain, filled in from reference TRBV7-6 and TRBJ1-2, reads GAGVSQSPRYKVTKRGQDVALRCDPISGHVSLYWYRQALGQGPEFLTYFNYEAQQDKSGLPNDRFSAERPEGSISTLTIQRTEQRDSAMYRCASSLEDGWNYGYTFGSGTRLTVV.

This clone was observed a single time. The rearrangement links TRBV2 to TRBJ2-1, with D tentatively TRBD2 (7 bases). Trimming cost V 4 bases and J 6 bases, with 13 bases left between them. Looked up from germline, CDR1 is SNHLY and CDR2 is FYNNEI. This CDR3 is 14 amino acids long. CDR3 in amino acids: CASSGEGGSNEQFF. The DNA for the CDR3 is TGTGCCAGCAGTGGGGAGGGGGGTTCCAATGAGCAGTTCTTC.

This clone has only one observation. The chain recombines TRBV2 with TRBJ2-5; the D gene is possibly TRBD1 (5 bases). The V and J ends lost 5 bases and 2 bases respectively, with 12 bases between them. Germline values: CDR1 SNHLY, CDR2 FYNNEI. The CDR3 spans 14 residues. CDR3 amino acids: CASSWTFLQETQYF. CDR3 nucleotides: TGTGCCAGCAGTTGGACATTTCTACAAGAGACCCAGTACTTC.

This clone was seen a few times. The chain joins TRBV7-2 to TRBJ2-3; the match to TRBD2 covers 8 bases. The V segment lost 1 base and the J segment 1 base; nucleotides outside the gene matches: 4. This CDR3 is 16 amino acids long. Germline V gene data show CDR1 as SGHTA and CDR2 as FQGNSA. Here the CDR3 reads CASSLVGGGRTDTQYF. The CDR3 DNA reads TGTGCCAGCAGCTTAGTCGGGGGGGGGCGCACAGATACGCAGTATTTT.

In nucleotides, the CDR3 is TGTGCCAGCGGAAACTACGAGCAGTACTTC. Translating gives CASGNYEQYF. This sequence joins TRBV28 and TRBJ2-5; D gene ambiguous. The better agreement between TRBJ2-7 and the DNA end casts doubt on the J call. The germline CDR1 and CDR2 sequences are MDHEN and SYDVKM. The CDR3 runs 10 residues.

The J gene is TRBJ2-1, the V gene TRBV19; 10 bases agree with TRBD2. J lost 7 bases, V lost 1 base, and 4 bases had no gene match. The germline V gene encodes CDR1 LNHDA and CDR2 SQIVND (reference sequence). The CDR3 has 15 amino acids. DNA for the CDR3: TGTGCCAGTAGTATAGCTAGCGGGAGTAAGAATGAGCAGTTCTTC. This translates into CASSIASGSKNEQFF.

This chain links TRBV18 with TRBJ2-6, with D possibly matching TRBD1 (6 bases). The CDR3 length is 15 residues. Trimming took off 4 bases at V and 1 base at J, with 8 bases between the two ends. CDR1 KGHSH and CDR2 LQKENI come from the germline V gene. The DNA for the CDR3 is TGTGCCAGCTCACTTACAGGGTCTGGGGCCAACGTCCTGACTTTC. It encodes CASSLTGSGANVLTF.

This chain joins TRBV30 and TRBJ2-5, with D unresolved. The V end lost 3 bases, the J end lost 4 bases, and 15 bases lay between the germline ends. This CDR3 has 14 amino acids. Germline V gene data show CDR1 as GTSNPN and CDR2 as SVGIG (reference sequence). This chain's CDR3 is CAWSPQRFRETQYF. The CDR3 nucleotides are TGTGCCTGGAGCCCCCAGAGGTTTCGAGAGACCCAGTACTTC.

As for this clone: This may stem from a read error, because a much larger clone lies one nucleotide away. The J gene is TRBJ2-5, the V gene TRBV11-3; maybe TRBD2 (5 bases). CDR1 and CDR2 from the germline V gene are SGHNT and YENEEA. The ends were cut back, 4 bases at V and 6 bases at J, with 18 bases in the middle. CDR3 length: 15 amino acids. The CDR3 spells CASSSRRREGKTQYF. The CDR3 coding sequence is TGTGCCAGCAGCTCTCGTCGGCGCGAGGGCAAGACCCAGTACTTC.

V and J are TRBV7-9 and TRBJ1-6; weak D call: TRBD1 (5 bases). This CDR3 region has 16 residues. V was shortened by 3 bases and J by 0 bases, with 9 bases between the two germline ends. Per the germline V gene, CDR1 is SEHNR and CDR2 is FQNEAQ (reference sequence). This chain's CDR3 is CASSFGGSSYNSPLHF. The CDR3 DNA reads TGTGCCAGCAGCTTTGGGGGGAGCTCCTATAATTCACCCCTCCACTTT.

The chain couples TRBV7-9 to TRBJ2-1; no clear D gene. This CDR3 spans 14 amino acids. CDR1 is SEHNR, CDR2 FQNEAQ, per germline (reference sequence). V was cut by 7 bases and J by 1 base, with 11 bases left in between. CDR3 amino acids: CASMAPKSYNEQFF. The CDR3 bases are TGTGCCAGCATGGCTCCAAAGTCCTACAATGAGCAGTTCTTC. Based on the CDR3 plus reference TRBV7-9 and TRBJ2-1, the full variable domain is DTGVSQNPRHKITKRGQNVTFRCDPISEHNRLYWYRQTLGQGPEFLTYFQNEAQLEKSRLLSDRFSAERPKGSFSTLEIQRTEQGDSAMYLCASMAPKSYNEQFFGPGTRLTVL.

This chain joins TRBV27 and TRBJ2-1; D may be TRBD1 (5 bases). V lost 2 bases and J 8 bases, leaving 13 bases between the germline ends. The CDR3 has 14 amino acids. The V gene's germline CDR1 is MNHEY and CDR2 SMNVEV (reference sequence). The CDR3 loop is CASSLGQGVHEQFF. The CDR3 DNA follows: TGTGCCAGCAGTTTAGGACAAGGGGTTCATGAGCAGTTCTTC.

The gene calls are TRBV7-3 and TRBJ2-1; the D gene is possibly TRBD2 (6 bases). The length of the CDR3 is 15 residues. Germline CDR1 reads SGHTA; CDR2 reads FQGTGA. V was trimmed by 5 bases and J by 3 bases, leaving 14 bases between them. This chain's CDR3 is CASSPLGGDYNEQFF. Here the CDR3 DNA reads TGTGCCAGCAGCCCCCTGGGCGGGGACTACAATGAGCAGTTCTTC.

The chain combines TRBV7-2 with TRBJ2-2; 14 bases are a match to TRBD2. The germline V gene has CDR1 SGHTA and CDR2 FQGNSA. The CDR3 extends over 18 amino acids. The V gene end was trimmed by 4 bases and the J gene end by 1 base; junction bases not matched to a gene: 5. DNA of the CDR3: TGTGCCAGCAGCTCGCCGGGACTAGCGGGAGAGAACACCGGGGAGCTGTTTTTT. Amino acids: CASSSPGLAGENTGELFF.

The gene calls are TRBV5-8 and TRBJ2-3; no definite D call. Per germline, CDR1 SGHTS and CDR2 YDEGEE. Trimming cost V 5 bases and J 5 bases, with 9 bases left between them. CDR3 length: 12 amino acids. Here the CDR3 DNA reads TGTGCCAGCAGTTTCTTCAGAGATACGCAGTATTTT. As protein: CASSFFRDTQYF.

The V gene is TRBV7-2, the J gene TRBJ2-1; D unclear. Germline CDR1 reads SGHTA; CDR2 reads FQGNSA. The V end lost 7 bases, the J end lost 4 bases, and 14 bases lay between the germline ends. CDR3 size: 14 residues. CDR3 region: CASTISMTYNEQFF. The CDR3 DNA reads as TGTGCCAGCACCATCTCAATGACTTACAATGAGCAGTTCTTC.

The V and J genes are TRBV13 and TRBJ2-4; 7 bases align to TRBD1. The CDR3 consists of 13 residues. CDR1 PRHDT and CDR2 FYEKMQ come from the germline V gene (reference sequence). V lost 10 bases, J lost 3 bases, and 6 bases stayed unmatched. CDR3 residues: CATSTGNKNIQYF. The CDR3 DNA reads as TGTGCCACCTCGACAGGGAACAAAAACATTCAGTACTTC.

V usage is TRBV30 and J usage is TRBJ2-2; D perhaps matches TRBD2 (5 bases). The CDR3 length is 12 residues. Germline V lookup: CDR1 GTSNPN, CDR2 SVGIG (reference sequence). Trimming removed 1 base at V and 6 bases at J, with 6 bases between. CDR3 sequence (DNA): TGTGCCTGGAGTGCGGGGTCCGGGGAGCTGTTTTTT. Amino acid sequence: CAWSAGSGELFF. Combining the CDR3 with reference TRBV30 and TRBJ2-2 gives the whole variable domain SQTIHQWPATLVQPVGSPLSLECTVEGTSNPNLYWYRQAAGRGLQLLFYSVGIGQISSEVPQNLSASRPQDRQFILSSKKLLLSDSGFYLCAWSAGSGELFFGEGSRLTVL.